This TCR beta chain was sequenced in a study of cytomegalovirus exposure and HLA in healthy donors. Details on this clone: Its target is not known. A read error may account for a junction end that differs from germline. The same CDR3 can be traced to other DNA sequences in this sample.

Study-level findings and limits: Among donors in an Asian-associated ancestry cluster, a later analysis reportedly found fewer N-insertions than the approximately 670-donor mean. In an earlier analysis, about 87% or about 30%: the productive usage of most TCR beta V segments.

PCR was performed using 60 Vbeta and 13 Jbeta primers. The repertoire was sequenced with immunoSEQ multiplex PCR; TCRdb's copy has only in-frame clones and lacks some. The sample holds some 120,000 clones, 70% to 85% seen once. Germline V gives CDR1 MGHRA, CDR2 YSYEKL. The CDR3 sequence is 13 residues long. The receptor's source is a man aged 40-55 years in good health and CMV-seropositive. The sample was PBMCs. The J gene is TRBJ2-7, the V gene TRBV4-1; 9 nucleotides line up with TRBD2. CDR3 in amino acids: CASSQDTSGSQYF. CDR3 bases: TGCGCCAGCAGCCAAGATACTAGCGGGTCGCAGTATTTC.